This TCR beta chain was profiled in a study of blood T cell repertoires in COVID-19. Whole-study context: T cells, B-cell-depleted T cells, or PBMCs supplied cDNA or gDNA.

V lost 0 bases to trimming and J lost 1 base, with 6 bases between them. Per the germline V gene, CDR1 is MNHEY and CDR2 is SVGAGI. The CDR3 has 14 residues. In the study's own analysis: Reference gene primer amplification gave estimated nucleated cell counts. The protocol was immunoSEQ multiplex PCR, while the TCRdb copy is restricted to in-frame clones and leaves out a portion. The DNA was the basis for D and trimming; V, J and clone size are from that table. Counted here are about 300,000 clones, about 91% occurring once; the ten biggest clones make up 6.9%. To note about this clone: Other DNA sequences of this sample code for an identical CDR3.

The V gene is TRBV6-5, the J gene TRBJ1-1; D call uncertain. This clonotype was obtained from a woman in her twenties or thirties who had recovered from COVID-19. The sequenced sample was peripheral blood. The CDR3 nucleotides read TGTGCCAGCAGTTACTCTCGACAGAACACTGAAGCTTTCTTT. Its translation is CASSYSRQNTEAFF.